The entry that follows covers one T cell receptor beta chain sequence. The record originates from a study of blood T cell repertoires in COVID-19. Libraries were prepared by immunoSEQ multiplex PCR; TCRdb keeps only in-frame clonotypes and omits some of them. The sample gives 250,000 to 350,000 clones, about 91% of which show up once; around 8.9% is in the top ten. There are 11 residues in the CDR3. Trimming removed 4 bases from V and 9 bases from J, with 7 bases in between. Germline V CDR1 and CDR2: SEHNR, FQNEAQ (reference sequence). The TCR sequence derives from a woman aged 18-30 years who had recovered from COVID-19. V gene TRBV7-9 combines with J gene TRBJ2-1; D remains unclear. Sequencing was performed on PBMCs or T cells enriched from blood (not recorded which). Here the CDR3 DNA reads TGTGCCAGCAGCTGGTGGAGTGAGCAGTTCTTC. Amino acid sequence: CASSWWSEQFF.